The rows below give T cell receptor beta chains drawn from one sample of a study of long-term antiretroviral therapy in people with HIV. Repertoires were generated with immunoSEQ multiplex PCR, while TCRdb's copy carries only in-frame clones and drops some. The data show about 16,000 clones, with 85% to 90% seen just once and 12% held by the top ten. The source was unsorted PBMCs, collected 0.7 years before starting antiretroviral therapy. These receptor sequences come from a man aged 50-60 years with HIV. Both conserved end residues are part of each CDR3. A D gene is named only where the DNA matches it firmly. Rows give clone size only sometimes, using once, few, many, or a class for an expanded clone.

j_call,v_call,d_call,clone_size,cdr3_aa,cdr3_nt
TRBJ2-5,TRBV5-4,TRBD2,NA,CASRRGTGGVEETQYF,TGTGCCAGCAGGCGGGGGACCGGAGGGGTGGAAGAGACCCAGTACTTC
TRBJ1-2,TRBV6-5,NA,NA,CASSYSGAGKSGYTF,TGTGCCAGCAGTTACTCTGGGGCAGGGAAGAGTGGCTACACCTTC
TRBJ2-5,TRBV11-1,NA,NA,CASSPSGRVGETQYF,TGTGCCAGCAGCCCGTCGGGTAGGGTGGGCGAGACCCAGTACTTC
TRBJ1-1,TRBV5-1,NA,NA,CASSLQQGRGEAFF,TGCGCCAGCAGCTTGCAACAGGGAAGGGGTGAAGCTTTCTTT
TRBJ2-1,TRBV9,TRBD2,NA,CASSYRIAGDYNEQFF,TGTGCCAGCAGCTACCGCATAGCGGGGGACTACAATGAGCAGTTCTTC
TRBJ1-4,TRBV5-6,NA,NA,CASSTTGATNEKLFF,TGTGCCAGCAGCACCACAGGTGCAACTAATGAAAAACTGTTTTTT
TRBJ2-7,TRBV27,NA,few,CASSGSIDEQYF,TGTGCCAGCAGTGGGTCGATCGACGAGCAGTACTTC
TRBJ2-7,TRBV6-6,TRBD1,NA,CASRTGTGDSYEQYF,TGTGCCAGCAGAACCGGGACAGGGGACTCCTACGAGCAGTACTTC
TRBJ2-7,TRBV14,TRBD2,medium-sized,CASSQDHGLAGVFAPRKITEQYF,TGTGCCAGCAGCCAAGACCACGGACTAGCGGGGGTCTTCGCCCCTCGGAAGATTACCGAGCAGTACTTC
TRBJ1-4,TRBV19,NA,NA,CASTRTRATNEKLFF,TGTGCCAGTACCCGAACCCGGGCCACTAATGAAAAACTGTTTTTT
TRBJ1-5,TRBV19,NA,NA,CASTTRALIGQPQHF,TGTGCCAGTACCACCCGGGCATTAATAGGTCAGCCCCAGCATTTT
TRBJ1-2,TRBV4-1,NA,NA,CASSQEGTALRYTF,TGCGCCAGCAGCCAAGAAGGGACGGCACTGCGTTACACCTTC
TRBJ1-1,TRBV7-9,NA,NA,CASSPDTLNTEAFF,TGTGCCAGCAGCCCCGACACCTTGAACACTGAAGCTTTCTTT
TRBJ2-2,TRBV7-9,TRBD1,NA,CASITRTGTGELFF,TGTGCCAGCATCACCAGGACAGGTACCGGGGAGCTGTTTTTT
TRBJ1-1,TRBV10-3,NA,NA,CAIRGRDLYTEAFF,TGTGCCATCAGGGGCAGGGATTTATACACTGAAGCTTTCTTT
TRBJ2-3,TRBV13,TRBD2,NA,CASSTSQPGLAGGDTDTQYF,TGTGCCAGCAGCACATCCCAACCGGGACTAGCGGGGGGGGACACAGATACGCAGTATTTT
TRBJ2-5,TRBV2,NA,NA,CASSRDAEETQYF,TGTGCCAGCTCCCGGGACGCCGAAGAGACCCAGTACTTC
TRBJ1-2,TRBV29-1,NA,NA,CSVALLGYGYTF,TGCAGCGTTGCACTTTTGGGTTATGGCTACACCTTC
TRBJ1-2,TRBV5-4,NA,few,CASSLDGGIYGYTF,TGTGCCAGCAGCTTGGATGGCGGGATCTATGGCTACACCTTC
TRBJ2-3,TRBV19,NA,NA,CASSITSFSDTQYF,TGTGCCAGTAGTATCACTAGCTTCTCAGATACGCAGTATTTT
TRBJ1-1,TRBV5-6,NA,NA,CASSPGKGTEAFF,TGTGCCAGCAGCCCCGGAAAGGGCACTGAAGCTTTCTTT
TRBJ2-1,TRBV14,TRBD1,NA,CASSQTLLAGGRFF,TGTGCCAGCAGCCAAACCCTACTTGCAGGGGGACGGTTCTTC
TRBJ2-1,TRBV5-4,NA,NA,CASSEAYYNEQFF,TGTGCCAGCAGCGAAGCGTACTACAATGAGCAGTTCTTC
TRBJ1-2,TRBV2,NA,NA,CASPNINYGYTF,TGTGCCAGCCCGAACATTAACTATGGCTACACCTTC
TRBJ2-5,TRBV5-1,TRBD1,NA,CASSLTGAEETQYF,TGCGCCAGCAGCTTGACAGGGGCGGAGGAGACCCAGTACTTC
TRBJ2-5,TRBV30,NA,NA,CAWSVGVSETQYF,TGTGCCTGGAGTGTAGGGGTTTCAGAGACCCAGTACTTC
TRBJ2-7,TRBV5-1,NA,NA,CATASGTNYEQYF,TGCGCCACCGCCTCCGGGACAAACTACGAGCAGTACTTC
TRBJ2-5,TRBV19,TRBD2,NA,CASSIGSGGGETQYF,TGTGCCAGTAGTATCGGCTCGGGGGGAGGGGAGACCCAGTACTTC
TRBJ2-7,TRBV28,TRBD1,NA,CASSTTGTASYEQYF,TGTGCCAGCAGTACCACCGGGACAGCCTCCTACGAGCAGTACTTC
TRBJ2-3,TRBV7-9,TRBD2,NA,CASSFGLASDTQYF,TGTGCCAGCAGCTTCGGACTAGCTTCAGATACGCAGTATTTT
TRBJ2-7,TRBV7-9,NA,NA,CASSSGQLYREQYF,TGTGCCAGCAGCTCAGGACAGCTTTACCGAGAGCAGTACTTC
TRBJ1-4,TRBV4-3,NA,NA,CASSQGGITNEKLFF,TGCGCCAGCAGCCAGGGAGGGATAACTAATGAAAAACTGTTTTTT
TRBJ2-5,TRBV20-1,NA,NA,CSAGRGETQYF,TGCAGTGCGGGCAGGGGAGAGACCCAGTACTTC
TRBJ1-2,TRBV5-1,NA,NA,CASSLELGVYGYTF,TGCGCCAGCAGCTTGGAATTAGGGGTCTATGGCTACACCTTC
TRBJ2-5,TRBV20-1,NA,NA,CSATSVETQYF,TGCAGTGCTACCTCCGTCGAGACCCAGTACTTC
TRBJ2-4,TRBV5-1,TRBD1,once,CASSLLGTGGNIQYF,TGCGCCAGCAGCTTATTGGGGACAGGGGGGAACATTCAGTACTTC
TRBJ1-2,TRBV5-6,NA,NA,CASSLGLDYGYTF,TGTGCCAGCAGCTTGGGGCTAGACTATGGCTACACCTTC
TRBJ1-2,TRBV2,TRBD1,NA,CASSTSGQSLQSYGYTF,TGTGCCAGCAGTACATCGGGACAGAGCCTTCAAAGCTATGGCTACACCTTC
TRBJ2-3,TRBV2,TRBD2,NA,CASRILAGDSDTQYF,TGTGCCAGCAGGATACTAGCGGGGGATTCAGATACGCAGTATTTT
TRBJ2-7,TRBV18,NA,NA,CASSPPGSTSYEQYF,TGTGCCAGCTCACCCCCAGGAAGTACATCCTACGAGCAGTACTTC
TRBJ2-3,TRBV21-1,NA,NA,CASSKDRDRGISTDTQYF,TGTGCCAGCAGCAAGGATCGGGACAGGGGTATTAGCACAGATACGCAGTATTTT
TRBJ2-5,TRBV5-1,TRBD2,NA,CASSLTSGRWGETQYF,TGCGCCAGCAGCTTGACTAGCGGGAGATGGGGGGAGACCCAGTACTTC